This T cell receptor (beta chain) was found in a study of T cells after yellow fever vaccination. The wider study: Some fractions had low cell numbers, and these were prepared with SMART-Seq v4 Ultra Low Input. General study points: Bulk-population clonotypes that are abundant could appear as contaminants in FACS-sorted repertoires.

Production of TCR cDNA was by 5'RACE template switching, which also added a universal primer site and UMIs. TCRdb redid the calling of the 5' RACE reads with MiXCR, one entry per CDR3 protein. The sample shows some 320,000 distinct CDR3 sequences, approximately 11% of them seen only once. From germline, CDR1 is MNHNS and CDR2 SASEGT. Trimming pared 2 bases from V and 8 bases from J, leaving 15 bases between. The CDR3 runs to 15 residues. This clonotype has at least ten counts. Antigen: not known. J is TRBJ1-4 and V is TRBV6-1; D gene ambiguous. Sequencing was performed on CD4+ T cells sorted from PBMCs, taken 45 days after the yellow fever booster vaccination. This TCR was sampled from a young man who received the YFV17D yellow fever vaccine. The CDR3 DNA follows: TGTGCCAGCAGTGAATCGCGGGTAACAGCCGAAAAACTGTTTTTT. Amino acids: CASSESRVTAEKLFF.